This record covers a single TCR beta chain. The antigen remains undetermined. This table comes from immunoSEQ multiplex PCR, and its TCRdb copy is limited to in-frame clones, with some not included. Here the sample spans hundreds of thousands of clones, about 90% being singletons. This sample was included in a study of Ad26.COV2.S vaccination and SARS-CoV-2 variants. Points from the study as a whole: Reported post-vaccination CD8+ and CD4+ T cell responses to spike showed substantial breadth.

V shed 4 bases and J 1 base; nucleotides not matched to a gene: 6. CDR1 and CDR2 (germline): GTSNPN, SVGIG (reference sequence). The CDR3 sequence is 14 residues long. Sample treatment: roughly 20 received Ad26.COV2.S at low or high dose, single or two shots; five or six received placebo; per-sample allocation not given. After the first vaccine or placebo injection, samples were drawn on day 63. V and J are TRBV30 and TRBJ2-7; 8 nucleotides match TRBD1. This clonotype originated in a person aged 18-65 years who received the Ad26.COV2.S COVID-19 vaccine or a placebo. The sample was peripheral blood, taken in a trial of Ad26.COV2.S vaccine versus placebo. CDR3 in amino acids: CAWTRTGLSYEQYF. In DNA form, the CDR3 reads TGTGCCTGGACCAGGACAGGGTTGTCCTACGAGCAGTACTTC.